The clone carrying this T cell receptor beta chain has just a few counts. Its antigen remains unknown. The data derive from a study of CD8+ T cells in alopecia areata. Across the whole study: Treated patients were dosed with oral tofacitinib, taking 5 to 10 mg twice daily. The tofacitinib course ran for 6 to 18 months and was followed by 6 months off drug. Study-wide results and caveats: With patients, TCR sharing proved less clear than in mice, a difference possibly related to HLA.

Germline values: CDR1 SQVTM, CDR2 ANQGSEA. The V end was cut by 7 bases, the J end by 7 bases, with 20 bases between. The CDR3 totals 14 residues. Once RNA had been extracted, it was reverse transcribed into cDNA to act as the sequencing template. TCRdb's copy holds only in-frame clones and misses some; the assay was immunoSEQ multiplex PCR. The data hold about 70,000 clones, with under 55% observed a single time. The J gene is TRBJ2-1, the V gene TRBV29-1; D may correspond to TRBD1 or TRBD2 (6 bases each). The receptor was derived from a human donor with alopecia areata. The specimen was CD8+ T cells sorted from blood, collected at week 0. The CDR3 loop reads CSADGGGRSNEQFF. In DNA, the CDR3 is TGCAGCGCCGACGGTGGGGGGCGTTCGAATGAGCAGTTCTTC.